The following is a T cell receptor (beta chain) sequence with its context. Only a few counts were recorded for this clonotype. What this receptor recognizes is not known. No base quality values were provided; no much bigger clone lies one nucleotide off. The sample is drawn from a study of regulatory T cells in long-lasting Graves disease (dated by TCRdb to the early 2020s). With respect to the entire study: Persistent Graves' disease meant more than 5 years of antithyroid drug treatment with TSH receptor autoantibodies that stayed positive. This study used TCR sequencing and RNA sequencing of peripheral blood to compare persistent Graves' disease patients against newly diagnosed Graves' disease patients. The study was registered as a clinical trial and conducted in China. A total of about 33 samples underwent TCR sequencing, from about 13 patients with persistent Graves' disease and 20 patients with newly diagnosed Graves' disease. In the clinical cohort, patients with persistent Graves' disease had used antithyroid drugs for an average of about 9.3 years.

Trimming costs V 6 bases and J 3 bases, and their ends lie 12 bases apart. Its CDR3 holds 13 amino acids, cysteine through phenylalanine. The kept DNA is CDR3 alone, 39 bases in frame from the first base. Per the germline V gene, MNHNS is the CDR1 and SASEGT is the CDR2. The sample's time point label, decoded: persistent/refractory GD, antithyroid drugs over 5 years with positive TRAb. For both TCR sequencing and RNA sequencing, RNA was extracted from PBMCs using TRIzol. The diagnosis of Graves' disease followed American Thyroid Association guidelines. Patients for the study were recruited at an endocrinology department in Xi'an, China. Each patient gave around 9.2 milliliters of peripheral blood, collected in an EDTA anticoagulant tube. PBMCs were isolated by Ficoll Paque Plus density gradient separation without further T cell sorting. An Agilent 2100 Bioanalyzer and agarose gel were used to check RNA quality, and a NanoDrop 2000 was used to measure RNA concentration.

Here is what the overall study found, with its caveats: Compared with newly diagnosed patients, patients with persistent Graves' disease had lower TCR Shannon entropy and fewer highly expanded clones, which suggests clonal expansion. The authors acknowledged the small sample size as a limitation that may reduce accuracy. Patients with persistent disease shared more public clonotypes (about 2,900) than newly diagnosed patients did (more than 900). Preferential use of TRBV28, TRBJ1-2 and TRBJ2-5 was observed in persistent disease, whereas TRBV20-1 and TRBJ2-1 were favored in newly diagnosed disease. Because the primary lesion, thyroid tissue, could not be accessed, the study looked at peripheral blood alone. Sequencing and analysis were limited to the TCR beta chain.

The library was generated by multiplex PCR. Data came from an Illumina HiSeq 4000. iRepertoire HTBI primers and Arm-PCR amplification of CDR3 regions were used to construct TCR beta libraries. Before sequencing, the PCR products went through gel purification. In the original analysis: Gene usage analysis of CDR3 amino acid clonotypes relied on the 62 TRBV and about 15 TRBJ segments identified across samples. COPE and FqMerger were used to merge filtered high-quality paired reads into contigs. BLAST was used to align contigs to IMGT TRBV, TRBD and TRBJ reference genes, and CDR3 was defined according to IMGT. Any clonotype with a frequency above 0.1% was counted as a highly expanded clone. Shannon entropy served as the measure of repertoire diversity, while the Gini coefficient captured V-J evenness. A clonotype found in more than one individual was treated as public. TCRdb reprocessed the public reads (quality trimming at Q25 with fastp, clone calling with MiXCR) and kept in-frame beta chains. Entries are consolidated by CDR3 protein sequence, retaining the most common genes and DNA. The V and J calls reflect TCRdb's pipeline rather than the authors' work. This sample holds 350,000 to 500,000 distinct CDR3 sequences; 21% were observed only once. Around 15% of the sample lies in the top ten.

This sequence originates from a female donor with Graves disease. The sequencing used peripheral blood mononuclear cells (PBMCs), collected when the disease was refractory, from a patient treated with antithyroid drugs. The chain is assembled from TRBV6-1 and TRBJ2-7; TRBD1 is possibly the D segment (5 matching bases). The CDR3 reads CASSPGFYYEQYF. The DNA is TGTGCCAGCAGCCCAGGGTTCTACTACGAGCAGTACTTC.